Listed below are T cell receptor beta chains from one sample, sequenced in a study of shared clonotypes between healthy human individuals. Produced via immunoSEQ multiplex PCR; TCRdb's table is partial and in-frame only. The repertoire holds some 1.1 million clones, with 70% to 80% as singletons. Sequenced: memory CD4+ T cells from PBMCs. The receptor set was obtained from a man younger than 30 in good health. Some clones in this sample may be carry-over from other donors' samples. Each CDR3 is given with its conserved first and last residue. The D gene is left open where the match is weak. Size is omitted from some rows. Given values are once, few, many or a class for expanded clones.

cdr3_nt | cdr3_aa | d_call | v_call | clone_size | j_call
TGTGCCAGCAGCCAAGGGTGGGGTACCTCTGGAAACACCATATATTTT | CASSQGWGTSGNTIYF | NA | TRBV14 | NA | TRBJ1-3
TGCGCCAGCGGCCTCCAAGCGGCCAATGAGCAGTTCTTC | CASGLQAANEQFF | NA | TRBV5-1 | NA | TRBJ2-1
TGTGCCAGCAGCTTTATAGCGGTCACAGATACGCAGTATTTT | CASSFIAVTDTQYF | NA | TRBV7-9 | few | TRBJ2-3
TGCGCCAGCAGCTCTCGGACAGGCCCGACTGAAAAACTGTTTTTT | CASSSRTGPTEKLFF | TRBD1 | TRBV5-1 | NA | TRBJ1-4
TGTGCCACCAGCAGAGCGCCCCAAGAGACCCAGTACTTC | CATSRAPQETQYF | NA | TRBV15 | NA | TRBJ2-5
TGTGCCTGGAGTGTATGGGGGGCGGATGGCTACACCTTC | CAWSVWGADGYTF | NA | TRBV30 | NA | TRBJ1-2
TGTGCTAGTGGTTTGAACACCTACGAGCAGTACTTC | CASGLNTYEQYF | NA | TRBV12-5 | NA | TRBJ2-7
TGTGCCAGCTCAAGGGCTAGCACAGATACGCAGTATTTT | CASSRASTDTQYF | NA | TRBV18 | NA | TRBJ2-3
TGTGCCAGCAGCTTAATGGCAGGGGGCTTGGAGACCCAGTACTTC | CASSLMAGGLETQYF | TRBD1 | TRBV7-3 | few | TRBJ2-5
TGTGCCAGTAGTTTGAGGGGACTAGGGCAAGAGACCCAGTACTTC | CASSLRGLGQETQYF | TRBD2 | TRBV19 | NA | TRBJ2-5
TGTGCCAGCAGTTACCTTCCGGGACAGGGGTCCCCTGAGCAGTTCTTC | CASSYLPGQGSPEQFF | TRBD1 | TRBV28 | NA | TRBJ2-1
TGCGCCAGCAGCTGGGCACTAGCGGGGGAAGAGACCCAGTACTTC | CASSWALAGEETQYF | TRBD2 | TRBV5-1 | NA | TRBJ2-5
TGTGCCAGCAGCGCGACTAGCGGGACGAACACCGGGGAGCTGTTTTTT | CASSATSGTNTGELFF | TRBD2 | TRBV5-4 | once | TRBJ2-2
TGTGCCAGCAGCCGAATCAATGGGGGGAACACTGAAGCTTTCTTT | CASSRINGGNTEAFF | NA | TRBV5-6 | NA | TRBJ1-1
TGTGCCAGCAGTCCGTCGCGAGGTGACTATGGCTACACCTTC | CASSPSRGDYGYTF | NA | TRBV27 | NA | TRBJ1-2
TGTGCCAGTTCCTTGGGGACGGATTATGGCTACACCTTC | CASSLGTDYGYTF | NA | TRBV28 | NA | TRBJ1-2
TGTGCCAGTGGGTCGGGAGGAATTCAAGATACGCAGTATTTT | CASGSGGIQDTQYF | TRBD2 | TRBV19 | NA | TRBJ2-3
TGTGCCAGCTGGGAGGGGAACCATGAGCAGTTCTTC | CASWEGNHEQFF | TRBD2 | TRBV2 | NA | TRBJ2-1
TGTGCCAGTAGTTCCTCCAGAATCACCGGGGAGCTGTTTTTT | CASSSSRITGELFF | NA | TRBV19 | NA | TRBJ2-2
TGTGCCAGCAGCCAATTGGGCAGGAGGATCCGCGATGAGCAGTTCTTC | CASSQLGRRIRDEQFF | NA | TRBV14 | NA | TRBJ2-1
TGTGCCAGCAGCCAAGAGGGACTGACCTACAATGAGCAGTTCTTC | CASSQEGLTYNEQFF | NA | TRBV4-2 | NA | TRBJ2-1
TGTGCCAGCAGCTTGGCGGGAACGGTCACCGGGGAGCTGTTTTTT | CASSLAGTVTGELFF | NA | TRBV5-4 | few | TRBJ2-2
TGCAGCGTCGAACCCTTGACGGGCTATGGCTACACCTTC | CSVEPLTGYGYTF | NA | TRBV29-1 | NA | TRBJ1-2
TGCAGCGCCCAGGGACTAGCGGAGGCCTCCTACAATGAGCAGTTCTTC | CSAQGLAEASYNEQFF | TRBD2 | TRBV29-1 | NA | TRBJ2-1
TGTGCCAGCAGCGTAACGGGATCGGGGGATGAGCAGTTCTTC | CASSVTGSGDEQFF | NA | TRBV9 | NA | TRBJ2-1
TGTGCCAGCAGCCAAGATTCGGGAGCGGCCAAAAACATTCAGTACTTC | CASSQDSGAAKNIQYF | NA | TRBV4-2 | NA | TRBJ2-4
TGTGCCAGCAGACTCGGGACAGGGATGACCTACGAGCAGTACTTC | CASRLGTGMTYEQYF | TRBD1 | TRBV28 | NA | TRBJ2-7
TGTGCCAGCAGTTTTGATATGGGGGGGGAGTCCCAGCATTTT | CASSFDMGGESQHF | NA | TRBV27 | NA | TRBJ1-5
TGTGCCAGCAGCTCACAGGGGATCCAGACCCAGTACTTC | CASSSQGIQTQYF | TRBD1 | TRBV6-5 | NA | TRBJ2-5
TGTGCCAGCCACGGCCAGGTCCTAGGGAACACTGAAGCTTTCTTT | CASHGQVLGNTEAFF | NA | TRBV19 | NA | TRBJ1-1
TGTGCCAGTAGTATAGGCTGGAGATGGGGTGAGCAGTTCTTC | CASSIGWRWGEQFF | NA | TRBV19 | NA | TRBJ2-1
TGTGCCAGCAGTTACGACAGGGTCGGGGAAGCTTTCTTT | CASSYDRVGEAFF | TRBD1 | TRBV6-5 | NA | TRBJ1-1
TGTGCCAGCGAAGGGACAGCCTACGAGCAGTACTTC | CASEGTAYEQYF | TRBD1 | TRBV7-9 | NA | TRBJ2-7
TGCGCCAGCAGACGGGGCGGGGACAATGAGCAGTTCTTC | CASRRGGDNEQFF | NA | TRBV4-1 | NA | TRBJ2-1
TGCAGTGCTAGGAGCCACGGGGAGCTGTTTTTT | CSARSHGELFF | NA | TRBV20-1 | once | TRBJ2-2
TGTGCCAGCAGACTAGCGGGAGGGCACAATGAGCAGTTCTTC | CASRLAGGHNEQFF | TRBD2 | TRBV7-2 | NA | TRBJ2-1
TGTGCCAGCACGCGGAGTGTTAACACTGAAGCTTTCTTT | CASTRSVNTEAFF | NA | TRBV6-5 | NA | TRBJ1-1
TGTGCCAGCAGCACCCAGGGAACCGTGGTTTATGGCTACACCTTC | CASSTQGTVVYGYTF | NA | TRBV4-2 | NA | TRBJ1-2
TGTGCCAGCAGCTTAAACATCCGAGGTGAAAAACTGTTTTTT | CASSLNIRGEKLFF | NA | TRBV7-8 | many | TRBJ1-4
TGTGCCAGCAGCCGAATCCGGGACAGAGAGACCCAGTACTTC | CASSRIRDRETQYF | TRBD1 | TRBV16 | NA | TRBJ2-5
TGCGCCAGCAGCCTGAAAAGCAGCACCGAGTACCAAGAGACCCAGTACTTC | CASSLKSSTEYQETQYF | NA | TRBV5-1 | once | TRBJ2-5
TGTGCCATCAGTGAGTCTCTTTTCGGGAGGGCCACAGATACGCAGTATTTT | CAISESLFGRATDTQYF | TRBD2 | TRBV10-3 | NA | TRBJ2-3
TGTGCCAGCAGCTTAGGTTCCCGGGCTGGGAATCAGCCCCAGCATTTT | CASSLGSRAGNQPQHF | NA | TRBV7-9 | NA | TRBJ1-5
TGTGCCAGCAGAGGACAGGGGCACACTGAAGCTTTCTTT | CASRGQGHTEAFF | TRBD1 | TRBV28 | many | TRBJ1-1
TGCGCCAGCAGCTTGGACAGCCTCTACAATGAGCAGTTCTTC | CASSLDSLYNEQFF | NA | TRBV5-1 | NA | TRBJ2-1
TGTGCCAGCAGGGTCCAACCAGGGAAGTACGAGCAGTACTTC | CASRVQPGKYEQYF | NA | TRBV4-2 | NA | TRBJ2-7
TGTGCCAGCAGTTTGGAACAGGGTCGGCTAGGCTACACCTTC | CASSLEQGRLGYTF | NA | TRBV28 | NA | TRBJ1-2
TGTGCCAGCAGCCTACGCGGCCCGGAATCGGGGCTGTTTTTT | CASSLRGPESGLFF | NA | TRBV11-1 | NA | TRBJ1-4
TGTGCCAGCACGGATTATAGCAATCAGCCCCAGCATTTT | CASTDYSNQPQHF | NA | TRBV28 | NA | TRBJ1-5
TGTGCCAGCAGCTTCCCTAGCGCCCGCTCCTACAATGAGCAGTTCTTC | CASSFPSARSYNEQFF | NA | TRBV5-4 | NA | TRBJ2-1
TGTGCCAGCAGCTTAGCGTCTAGAAACTACGAGCAGTACTTC | CASSLASRNYEQYF | NA | TRBV7-2 | NA | TRBJ2-7